Here is one TCR beta chain with its context. This entry belongs to a study of shared clonotypes between healthy human individuals. After removal of 2 bases from V and 3 bases from J, the junction contained 15 bases not matched to a gene. The germline gives CDR1 MGHRA, CDR2 YSYEKL. This CDR3 comprises 18 residues. Replicate sorted-subset PCRs were loaded with around 200 ng DNA, 31,000 or so T cell genomes. Study processing details: ImmunoSEQ output lacked quality scores and full-length reads, limiting matched filtering. Data came from immunoSEQ multiplex PCR; TCRdb stores just in-frame clones and leaves some out. V and J calls and clone size follow that table, whereas D and trimming were derived from the DNA. Seen here are about 2.4 million clones, 85% to 95% observed once, and the top ten hold about 0.13%.

The material sequenced was naive CD4+ T cells sorted from blood. Subset in this sample: CD45RA+ positively selected. The sequence came from a man between 18 and 29 years old in good health. The rearrangement joins TRBV4-1 to TRBJ1-2; 7 bases map to TRBD1. The CDR3 reads CASSQILASTTGDYGYTF. The CDR3 DNA reads TGCGCCAGCAGCCAAATCTTAGCCTCAACAACAGGGGACTATGGCTACACCTTC.